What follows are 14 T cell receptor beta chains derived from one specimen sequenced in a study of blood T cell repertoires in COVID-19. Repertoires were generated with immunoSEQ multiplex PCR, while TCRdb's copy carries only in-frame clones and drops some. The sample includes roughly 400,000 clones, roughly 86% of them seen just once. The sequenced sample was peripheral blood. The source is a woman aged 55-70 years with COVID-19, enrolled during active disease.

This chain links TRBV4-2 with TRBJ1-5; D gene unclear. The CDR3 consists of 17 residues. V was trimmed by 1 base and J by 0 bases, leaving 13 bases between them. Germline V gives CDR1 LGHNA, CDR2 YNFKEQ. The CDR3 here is CASSQAPTTYSNQPQHF. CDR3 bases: TGTGCCAGCAGCCAAGCGCCGACAACGTATAGCAATCAGCCCCAGCATTTT.

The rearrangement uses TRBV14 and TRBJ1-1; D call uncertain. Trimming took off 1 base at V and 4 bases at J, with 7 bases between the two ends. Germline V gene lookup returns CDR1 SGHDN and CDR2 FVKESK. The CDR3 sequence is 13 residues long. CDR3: CASSQARRTEAFF. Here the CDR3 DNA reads TGTGCCAGCAGCCAAGCCAGGCGCACTGAAGCTTTCTTT.

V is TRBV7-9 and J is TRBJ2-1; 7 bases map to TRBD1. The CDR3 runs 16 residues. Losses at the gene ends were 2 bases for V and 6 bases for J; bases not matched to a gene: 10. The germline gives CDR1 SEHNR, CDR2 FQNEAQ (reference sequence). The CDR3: CASSLYSGQDRNEQFF. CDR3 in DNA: TGTGCCAGCAGCTTATATTCCGGACAGGATCGCAATGAGCAGTTCTTC. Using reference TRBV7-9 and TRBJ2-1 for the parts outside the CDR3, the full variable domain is DTGVSQNPRHKITKRGQNVTFRCDPISEHNRLYWYRQTLGQGPEFLTYFQNEAQLEKSRLLSDRFSAERPKGSFSTLEIQRTEQGDSAMYLCASSLYSGQDRNEQFFGPGTRLTVL.

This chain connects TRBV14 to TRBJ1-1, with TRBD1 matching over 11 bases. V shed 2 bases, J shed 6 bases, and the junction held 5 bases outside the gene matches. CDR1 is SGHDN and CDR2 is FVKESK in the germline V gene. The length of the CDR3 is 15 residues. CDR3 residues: CASSQLDRGLAEAFF. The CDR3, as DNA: TGTGCCAGCAGCCAACTGGACAGGGGGCTCGCTGAAGCTTTCTTT.

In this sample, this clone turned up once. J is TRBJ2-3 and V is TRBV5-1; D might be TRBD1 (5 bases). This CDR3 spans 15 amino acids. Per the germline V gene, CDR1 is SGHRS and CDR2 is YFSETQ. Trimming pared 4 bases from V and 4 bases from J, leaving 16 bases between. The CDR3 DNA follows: TGCGCCAGCAGCCCAAAGGGGTCGGGCGCAGATACGCAGTATTTT. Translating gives CASSPKGSGADTQYF.

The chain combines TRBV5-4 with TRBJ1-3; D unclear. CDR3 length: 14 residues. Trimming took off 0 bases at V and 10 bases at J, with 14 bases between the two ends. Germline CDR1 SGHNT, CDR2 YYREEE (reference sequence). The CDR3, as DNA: TGTGCCAGCAGCTTGGCGAATGAGGCAAGGACCATATATTTT. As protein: CASSLANEARTIYF.

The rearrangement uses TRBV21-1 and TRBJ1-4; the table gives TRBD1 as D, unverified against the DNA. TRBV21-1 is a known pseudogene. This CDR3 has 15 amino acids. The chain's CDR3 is CASSKAGTGNEKLFF. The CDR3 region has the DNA TGTGCCAGCAGCAAAGCCGGGACAGGGAATGAAAAACTGTTTTTT.

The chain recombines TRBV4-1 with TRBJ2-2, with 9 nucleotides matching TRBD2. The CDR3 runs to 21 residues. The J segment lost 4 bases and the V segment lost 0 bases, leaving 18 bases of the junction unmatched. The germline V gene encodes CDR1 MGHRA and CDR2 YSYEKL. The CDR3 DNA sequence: TGCGCCAGCAGCCAAGATCGTGGTAGCGGGGGACAGAAATGGAGCACCGGGGAGCTGTTTTTT. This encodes CASSQDRGSGGQKWSTGELFF.

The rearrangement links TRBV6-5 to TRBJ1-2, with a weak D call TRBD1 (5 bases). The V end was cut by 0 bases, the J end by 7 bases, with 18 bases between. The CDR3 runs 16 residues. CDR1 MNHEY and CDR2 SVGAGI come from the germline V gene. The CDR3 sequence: CASSYSVGAGLIGYTF. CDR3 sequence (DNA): TGTGCCAGCAGTTACTCGGTCGGCGCAGGGTTAATTGGCTACACCTTC.

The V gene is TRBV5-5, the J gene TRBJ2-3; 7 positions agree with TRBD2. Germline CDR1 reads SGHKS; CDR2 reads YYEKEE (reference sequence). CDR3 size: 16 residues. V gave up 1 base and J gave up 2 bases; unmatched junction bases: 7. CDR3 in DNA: TGTGCCAGCAGCTTGAGGGACTATCCCTCCACAGATACGCAGTATTTT. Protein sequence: CASSLRDYPSTDTQYF.

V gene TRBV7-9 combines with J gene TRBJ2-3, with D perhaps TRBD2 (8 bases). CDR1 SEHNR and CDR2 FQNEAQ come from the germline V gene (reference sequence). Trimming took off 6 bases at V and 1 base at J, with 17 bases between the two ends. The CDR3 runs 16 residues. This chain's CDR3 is CASSQGGSGGTDTQYF. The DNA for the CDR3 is TGTGCCAGCAGTCAGGGGGGTAGCGGGGGCACAGATACGCAGTATTTT.

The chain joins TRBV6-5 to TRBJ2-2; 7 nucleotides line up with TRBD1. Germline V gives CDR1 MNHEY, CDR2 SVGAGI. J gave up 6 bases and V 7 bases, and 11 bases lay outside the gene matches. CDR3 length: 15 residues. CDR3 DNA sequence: TGTGCCAGCAACCTCAGGGGGTGGGGTTCCGGGGAGCTGTTTTTT. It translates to CASNLRGWGSGELFF.

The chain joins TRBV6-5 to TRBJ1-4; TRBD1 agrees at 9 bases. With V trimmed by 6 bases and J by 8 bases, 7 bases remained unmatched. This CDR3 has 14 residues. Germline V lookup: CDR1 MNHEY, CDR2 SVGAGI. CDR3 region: CASSSGTGREKLFF. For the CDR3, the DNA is TGTGCCAGCAGCTCCGGGACAGGGAGAGAAAAACTGTTTTTT.

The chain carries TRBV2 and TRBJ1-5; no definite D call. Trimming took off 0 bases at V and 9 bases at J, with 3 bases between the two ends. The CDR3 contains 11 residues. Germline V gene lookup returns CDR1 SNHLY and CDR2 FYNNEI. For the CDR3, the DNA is TGTGCCAGCAGTGAAGCCGGGCCCCAGCATTTT. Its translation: CASSEAGPQHF.